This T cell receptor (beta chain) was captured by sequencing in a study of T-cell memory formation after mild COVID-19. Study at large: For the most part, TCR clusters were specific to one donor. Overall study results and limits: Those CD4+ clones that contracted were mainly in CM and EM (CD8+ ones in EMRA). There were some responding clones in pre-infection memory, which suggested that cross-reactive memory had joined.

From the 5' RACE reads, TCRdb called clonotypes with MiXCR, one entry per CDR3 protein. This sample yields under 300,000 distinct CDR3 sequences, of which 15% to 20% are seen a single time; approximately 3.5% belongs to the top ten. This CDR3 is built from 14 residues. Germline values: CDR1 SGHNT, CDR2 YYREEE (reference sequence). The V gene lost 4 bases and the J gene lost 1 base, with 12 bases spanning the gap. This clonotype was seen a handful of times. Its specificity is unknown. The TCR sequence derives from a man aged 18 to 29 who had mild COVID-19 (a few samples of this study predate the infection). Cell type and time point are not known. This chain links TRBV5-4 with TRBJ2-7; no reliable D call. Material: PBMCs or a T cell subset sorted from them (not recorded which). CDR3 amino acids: CASSPGLGSYEQYV. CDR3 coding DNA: TGTGCCAGCAGCCCTGGGTTGGGTTCCTACGAGCAGTACGTC.